These T cell receptor beta chains were read from a single sample in a study of regulatory T cells in long-lasting Graves disease. TCRdb fed the multiplex PCR reads into MiXCR, producing one record per CDR3 protein. In the table there are some 500,000 distinct CDR3 sequences, around 16% of which are singletons. The sample was also reused in another study, on T cells in Graves' hyperthyroidism and ophthalmopathy.

The sample here was peripheral blood mononuclear cells (PBMCs), taken at new diagnosis, from a patient treated with antithyroid drugs. The receptors shown here come from a woman aged 40-60 years with Graves disease. Each CDR3 is given with its conserved first and last residue. The D gene is left open where the match is weak. Clone size is given for some rows only: seen once, a few or many times, or a class if the clone is expanded.

D gene,V gene,clone size,J gene,CDR3 DNA,CDR3 protein
.,TRBV19,once,TRBJ1-4,TGTGCCAGTAGTATGGGGGTTCGGGATGAAAAACTGTTTTTT,CASSMGVRDEKLFF
TRBD1,TRBV6-2/TRBV6-3,many,TRBJ2-1,TGTGCCAGCAGTAAGACAGGGATCCACAATGAGCAGTTCTTC,CASSKTGIHNEQFF
TRBD1,TRBV20-1,.,TRBJ2-3,TGCAGTGAGAGACAGGGGGCAGATACGCAGTATTTT,CSERQGADTQYF
.,TRBV18,.,TRBJ1-1,TGTGCCAGCTCACCATTTACACGGGATCGCGCTGAAGCTTTCTTT,CASSPFTRDRAEAFF
TRBD2,TRBV6-2/TRBV6-3,.,TRBJ2-3,TGTGCCAGCATGCAACTAGCGGGGGGCTTTGCAAGCACAGATACGCAGTATTTT,CASMQLAGGFASTDTQYF
.,TRBV3-1,many,TRBJ2-7,TGTGCCAGCAGCCAAGGGGCTAGTTCCGCCTACGAGCAGTACTTC,CASSQGASSAYEQYF
TRBD2,TRBV3-1,many,TRBJ2-3,TGTGCCAGCAGCCAAGATTTGGAGGCTAGCGGGGGGTTAGATACGCAGTATTTT,CASSQDLEASGGLDTQYF
.,TRBV19,few,TRBJ2-1,TGTGCCAGTAGTAGAGGCAGCCGATACAATGAGCAGTTCTTC,CASSRGSRYNEQFF
TRBD1,TRBV3-1,many,TRBJ1-2,TGTGCCAGCAGCCGACAGGGCCCCTATGGCTACACCTTC,CASSRQGPYGYTF
.,TRBV28,many,TRBJ1-1,TGTGCCAGCAGAGGGGGGTTTGAAGCTTTCTTT,CASRGGFEAFF
.,TRBV9,many,TRBJ1-4,TGTGCCAGCAGCGTAGGTGTCGACGGCACTGAAAAACTGTTTTTT,CASSVGVDGTEKLFF
.,TRBV11-2,many,TRBJ1-5,TGTGCCAGCAGCCCCTTAGGAGGCCACCAGCCCCAGCATTTT,CASSPLGGHQPQHF
.,TRBV5-1,many,TRBJ2-1,TGCGCCAGCAGCGTGGACGTTAGCTCCTACAATGAGCAGTTCTTC,CASSVDVSSYNEQFF
TRBD1,TRBV6-2/TRBV6-3,few,TRBJ1-3,TGTGCCAGCAGTTTTTGGACAGGGGAAGGGTCCGGAAACACCATATATTTT,CASSFWTGEGSGNTIYF
.,TRBV20-1,many,TRBJ2-3,TGCAGTGCCGAACCACCGGACTTCTTCAGCACAGATACGCAGTATTTT,CSAEPPDFFSTDTQYF
TRBD1,TRBV19,many,TRBJ2-7,TGTGCCAGTAGTCCCGGACAGGGGGCACCCAACGAGCAGTACTTC,CASSPGQGAPNEQYF
.,TRBV2,many,TRBJ1-2,TGTGCCAGCAGTGAAGCGTCGGGGTATGGCTACACCTTC,CASSEASGYGYTF
.,TRBV7-6,many,TRBJ2-7,TGTGCCAGCAGCCCCTCCGACCCGGGGGCGAGAGGGGTTCGGGAGCAGTACTTC,CASSPSDPGARGVREQYF
.,TRBV11-3,many,TRBJ2-3,TGTGCCAGCAGCTTAGATTGGGCGCCTGGGTCCCGCACAGATACGCAGTATTTT,CASSLDWAPGSRTDTQYF
.,TRBV6-5,.,TRBJ2-1,TGTGCCAGCAGTTCGGATCAATACAATGAGCAGTTCTTC,CASSSDQYNEQFF
.,TRBV2,many,TRBJ2-3,TGTGCCAGCGAGGGAGAACGTCACGCAGATACGCAGTATTTT,CASEGERHADTQYF
TRBD1,TRBV6-5,few,TRBJ2-7,TGTGCCAGCAGTTGGGGACAGGAGAGCTACGAGCAGTACTTC,CASSWGQESYEQYF
.,TRBV7-9,few,TRBJ2-7,TGTGCCAGCAGCTTAGGGTCAGGGAGGCAGTACTTC,CASSLGSGRQYF
TRBD2,TRBV2,many,TRBJ2-3,TGTGCCAGCAGTCCGACTAGCGGGATTACAGATACGCAGTATTTT,CASSPTSGITDTQYF
TRBD1,TRBV12-3/TRBV12-4,few,TRBJ2-7,TGTGCCAGCAGTTCCCGCTCCTCCGGGACAGGAGCATACGAGCAGTACTTC,CASSSRSSGTGAYEQYF
.,TRBV6-5,.,TRBJ1-2,TGTGCCAGCAGTTACAATAGAAATAACTATGGCTACACCTTC,CASSYNRNNYGYTF
TRBD2,TRBV27,few,TRBJ2-1,TGTGCCAGCAGTTTATCCGCTAGCGGGGCGTACAATGAGCAGTTCTTC,CASSLSASGAYNEQFF
TRBD1,TRBV19,few,TRBJ2-7,TGTGCCAGTAGTATAGAGGGAGGGACAGGGTTCAGCGAGCAGTACTTC,CASSIEGGTGFSEQYF
.,TRBV29-1,many,TRBJ2-1,TGCAGCGTTGAAGGGCTGTCATCCAATGAGCAGTTCTTC,CSVEGLSSNEQFF
.,TRBV3-1,many,TRBJ2-7,TGTGCCAGCAGCCAAGGCGGGACCGCGCGTAAGAACGAGCAGTACTTC,CASSQGGTARKNEQYF
.,TRBV4-1,few,TRBJ1-1,TGCGCCAGCAGCCAAGAGCCGTCGGGGGTTGCTGAAGCTTTCTTT,CASSQEPSGVAEAFF
TRBD1,TRBV11-3,.,TRBJ2-3,TGTGCCAGCAGCTTAGGGGCAGGGGGCGCCACCACAGATACGCAGTATTTT,CASSLGAGGATTDTQYF
TRBD1,TRBV6-1,many,TRBJ1-1,TGTGCCAGCAACGGACAGGGGTGGACTGAAGCTTTCTTT,CASNGQGWTEAFF
.,TRBV15,many,TRBJ1-5,TGTGCCACCAGCAGAGCCGGGACGGCCAATCAGCCCCAGCATTTT,CATSRAGTANQPQHF
TRBD2,TRBV3-1,few,TRBJ2-2,TGTGCCAGCAGCCCTTTTACTAGCGGGTACAACACCGGGGAGCTGTTTTTT,CASSPFTSGYNTGELFF
.,TRBV5-1,.,TRBJ2-6,TGCGCCAGCAGCGAACGACAGGACCTCTCTGGGGCCAACGTCCTGACTTTC,CASSERQDLSGANVLTF
.,TRBV7-3,many,TRBJ2-3,TGTGCCAGCAGCCAATTAGCGGCTAGCACAGATACGCAGTATTTT,CASSQLAASTDTQYF
.,TRBV19,few,TRBJ1-4,TGTGCCAGCAAGGACGGGGGATCTGAAAAACTGTTTTTT,CASKDGGSEKLFF
.,TRBV7-2,many,TRBJ2-7,TGTGCCAGCAGCCCTTCCGACAGGCGAAGCTCCTACGAGCAGTACTTC,CASSPSDRRSSYEQYF
.,TRBV12-3/TRBV12-4,many,TRBJ1-3,TGTGCCAGCAGTCTGGCAGACACCATATATTTT,CASSLADTIYF
.,TRBV7-9,.,TRBJ1-6,TGTGCCAGCAGCCGTGCCGGGACTGGGAATTCACCCCTCCACTTT,CASSRAGTGNSPLHF
.,TRBV28,few,TRBJ2-1,TGTGCCAGCAGTGGAGGGGCGGGGCTGGGGTTCTTC,CASSGGAGLGFF
.,TRBV29-1,many,TRBJ1-1,TGCAGCGTCCTCTTCACCGCGAACACTGAAGCTTTCTTT,CSVLFTANTEAFF
.,TRBV7-9,.,TRBJ2-7,TGTGCCAGCAGCTATCTCTCCTACGAGCAGTACTTC,CASSYLSYEQYF
TRBD1,TRBV13,many,TRBJ1-5,TGTGCCAGCAGCCGGCGGGACAGGGGGACGCAGCCCCAGCATTTT,CASSRRDRGTQPQHF
.,TRBV20-1,few,TRBJ1-1,TGCAGTGCTAGTAAGGGACGTAGGTTTTACACTGAAGCTTTCTTT,CSASKGRRFYTEAFF
TRBD2,TRBV19,few,TRBJ2-2,TGTGCCAGTAGTATCGAAATGACTAGCGGGTTGGTCACCGGGGAGCTGTTTTTT,CASSIEMTSGLVTGELFF
.,TRBV4-1,.,TRBJ2-3,TGCGCCAGCAGCCAAGCCCAATCCACAGATACGCAGTATTTT,CASSQAQSTDTQYF
TRBD1,TRBV18,many,TRBJ2-7,TGTGCCAGCTCACCCGGCAGGGGGACCTACGAGCAGTACTTC,CASSPGRGTYEQYF